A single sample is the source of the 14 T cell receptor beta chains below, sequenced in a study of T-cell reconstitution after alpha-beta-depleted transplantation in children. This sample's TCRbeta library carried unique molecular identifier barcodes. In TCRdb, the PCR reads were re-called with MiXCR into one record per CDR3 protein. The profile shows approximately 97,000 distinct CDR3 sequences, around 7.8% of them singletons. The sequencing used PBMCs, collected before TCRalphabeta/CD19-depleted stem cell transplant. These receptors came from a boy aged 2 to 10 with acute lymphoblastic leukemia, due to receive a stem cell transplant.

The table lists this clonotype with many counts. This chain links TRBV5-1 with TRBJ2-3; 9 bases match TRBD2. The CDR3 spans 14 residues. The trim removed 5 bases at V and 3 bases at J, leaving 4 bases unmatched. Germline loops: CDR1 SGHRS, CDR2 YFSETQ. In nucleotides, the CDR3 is TGCGCCAGCAGGGTAGCGGGGGAGACAGATACGCAGTATTTT. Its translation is CASRVAGETDTQYF.

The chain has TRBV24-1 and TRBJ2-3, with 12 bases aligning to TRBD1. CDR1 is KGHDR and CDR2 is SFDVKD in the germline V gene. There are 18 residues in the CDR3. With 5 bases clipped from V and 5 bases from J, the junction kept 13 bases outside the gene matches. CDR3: CATSAPPGQGARGDTQYF. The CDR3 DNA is TGTGCCACCAGTGCCCCGCCGGGACAGGGGGCTCGGGGAGATACGCAGTATTTT.

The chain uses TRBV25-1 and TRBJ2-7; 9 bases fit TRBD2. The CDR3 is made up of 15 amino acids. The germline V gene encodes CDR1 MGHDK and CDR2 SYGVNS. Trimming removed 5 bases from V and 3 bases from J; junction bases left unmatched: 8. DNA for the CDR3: TGTGCCAGCAGTAGGAGTGCGGGGGGGCTCTACGAGCAGTACTTC. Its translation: CASSRSAGGLYEQYF.

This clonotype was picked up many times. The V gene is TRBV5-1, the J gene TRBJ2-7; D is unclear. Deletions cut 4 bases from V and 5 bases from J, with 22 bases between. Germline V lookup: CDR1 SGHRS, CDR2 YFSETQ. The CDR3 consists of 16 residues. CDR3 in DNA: TGCGCCAGCAGCCCCTTGGGATCAGGTCTCTTCGACGAGCAGTACTTC. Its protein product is CASSPLGSGLFDEQYF.

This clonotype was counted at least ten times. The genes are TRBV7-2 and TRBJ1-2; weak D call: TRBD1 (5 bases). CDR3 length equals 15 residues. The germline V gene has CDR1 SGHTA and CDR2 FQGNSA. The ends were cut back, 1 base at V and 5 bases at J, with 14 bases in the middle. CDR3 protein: CASSLDRTPIYGYTF. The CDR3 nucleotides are TGTGCCAGCAGCTTAGATAGGACACCAATTTATGGCTACACCTTC.

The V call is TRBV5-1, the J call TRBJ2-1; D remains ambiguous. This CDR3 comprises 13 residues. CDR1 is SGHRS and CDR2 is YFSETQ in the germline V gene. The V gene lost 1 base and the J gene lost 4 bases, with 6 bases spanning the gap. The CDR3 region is CASSLSAYNEQFF. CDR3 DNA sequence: TGCGCCAGCAGCTTGTCGGCGTACAATGAGCAGTTCTTC.

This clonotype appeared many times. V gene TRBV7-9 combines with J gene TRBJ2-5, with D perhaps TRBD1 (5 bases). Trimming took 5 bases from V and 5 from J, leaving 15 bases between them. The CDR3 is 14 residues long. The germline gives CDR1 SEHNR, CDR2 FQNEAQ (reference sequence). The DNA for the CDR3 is TGTGCCAGCAGCCAAACCGTTAAGGGGGAGACCCAGTACTTC. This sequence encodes CASSQTVKGETQYF.

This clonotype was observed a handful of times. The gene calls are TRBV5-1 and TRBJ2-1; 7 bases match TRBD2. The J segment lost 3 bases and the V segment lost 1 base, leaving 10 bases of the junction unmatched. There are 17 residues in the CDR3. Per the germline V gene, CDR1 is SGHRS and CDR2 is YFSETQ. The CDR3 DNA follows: TGCGCCAGCAGCTTGAGCGTGGGGCGGGGGAACTACAATGAGCAGTTCTTC. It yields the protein CASSLSVGRGNYNEQFF.

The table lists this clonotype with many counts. CDR3 coding DNA: TGCAGTGCTAGAGGTTTCACTAGCAAGGACGGGGAGCTGTTTTTT. This sequence encodes CSARGFTSKDGELFF. The J gene is TRBJ2-2, the V gene TRBV20-1; D is possibly TRBD2 (6 bases). V dropped 1 base and J dropped 7 bases, with 16 bases sitting between them. Germline values: CDR1 DFQATT, CDR2 SNEGSKA (reference sequence). There are 15 residues in the CDR3.

Here the CDR3 DNA reads TGCAGCGTTGAAGATCTAGCGGTCTCCTACGAGCAGTACTTC. This translates into CSVEDLAVSYEQYF. This rearrangement joins TRBV29-1 to TRBJ2-7; 7 bases map to TRBD2. The V gene's germline CDR1 is SQVTM and CDR2 ANQGSEA. The CDR3 has 14 residues. Germline trimming cut 0 bases from V and 0 bases from J; bases unmatched to any gene: 2.

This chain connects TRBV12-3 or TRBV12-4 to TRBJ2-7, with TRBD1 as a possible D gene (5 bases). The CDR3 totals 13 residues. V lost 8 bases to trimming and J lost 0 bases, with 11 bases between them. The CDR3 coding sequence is TGTGCCAGCCCGACAGTGAGCTCCTACGAGCAGTACTTC. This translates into CASPTVSSYEQYF.

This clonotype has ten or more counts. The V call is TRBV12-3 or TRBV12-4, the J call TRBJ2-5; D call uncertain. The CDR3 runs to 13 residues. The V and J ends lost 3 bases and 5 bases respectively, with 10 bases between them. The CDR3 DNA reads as TGTGCCAGCAGTTTTCTTCTGGGGGAGACCCAGTACTTC. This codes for CASSFLLGETQYF.

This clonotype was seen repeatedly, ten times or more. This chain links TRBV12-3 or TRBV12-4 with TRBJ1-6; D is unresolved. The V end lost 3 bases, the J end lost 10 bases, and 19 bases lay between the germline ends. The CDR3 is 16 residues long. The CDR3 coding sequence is TGTGCCAGCAGTTTTTCGGGTCCCCCAAATAGGTCACCCCTCCACTTT. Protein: CASSFSGPPNRSPLHF.

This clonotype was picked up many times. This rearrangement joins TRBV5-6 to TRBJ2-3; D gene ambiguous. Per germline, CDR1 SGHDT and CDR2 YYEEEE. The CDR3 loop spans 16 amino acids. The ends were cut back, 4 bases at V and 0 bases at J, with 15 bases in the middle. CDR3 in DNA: TGTGCCAGCAGCCCTCTTAGTAGGCAAAGCACAGATACGCAGTATTTT. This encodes CASSPLSRQSTDTQYF.